The source of this T cell receptor (beta chain) is a study of naive and memory T cell subsets. Ligated cDNA underwent four rounds of PCR with nested alpha and beta constant region primers and SP2. Reverse transcription of blood and skin TCR RNA was primed at alpha and beta constant regions. Using its own MiXCR run on the 5' RACE reads, TCRdb lists one record per CDR3 protein. In the table there are about 62,000 distinct CDR3 sequences, around 8% of which are singletons. The germline CDR1 and CDR2 sequences are SGHTA and FQGNSA. This CDR3 region has 17 residues. The V gene lost 5 bases and the J gene lost 9 bases, with 25 bases spanning the gap. The library had UMIs added by 3' ligation of an oligonucleotide to TCR cDNA. Whole blood, 2.5 to 3 ml, came from adult healthy volunteers. Unsorted total RNA, roughly 1 to 1000 ng, was DNase treated before reverse transcription. This clonotype was counted only a few times.

This sequence was found in a female donor in good health. The genes are TRBV7-2 and TRBJ2-2, with D tentatively TRBD1 or TRBD2 (6 bases each). The CDR3 sequence: CASSTRDGTIAGRELFF. The CDR3, as DNA: TGTGCCAGCAGCACCCGGGACGGGACAATTGCGGGGCGGGAGCTGTTTTTT.